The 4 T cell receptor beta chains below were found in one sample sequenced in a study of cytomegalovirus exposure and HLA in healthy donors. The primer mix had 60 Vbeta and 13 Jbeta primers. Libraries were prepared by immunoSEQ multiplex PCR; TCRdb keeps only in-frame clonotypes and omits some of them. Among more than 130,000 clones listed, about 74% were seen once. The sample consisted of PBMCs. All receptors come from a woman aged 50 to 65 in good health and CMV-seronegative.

This chain's CDR3 is CASSSGFGQSYGYTF. CDR3 coding DNA: TGTGCCAGCAGCTCGGGATTTGGGCAGAGCTATGGCTACACCTTC. This chain joins TRBV5-4 and TRBJ1-2; D is unclear. The germline V gene encodes CDR1 SGHNT and CDR2 YYREEE (reference sequence). Deletions cut 3 bases from V and 4 bases from J, with 16 bases between. The CDR3 consists of 15 residues.

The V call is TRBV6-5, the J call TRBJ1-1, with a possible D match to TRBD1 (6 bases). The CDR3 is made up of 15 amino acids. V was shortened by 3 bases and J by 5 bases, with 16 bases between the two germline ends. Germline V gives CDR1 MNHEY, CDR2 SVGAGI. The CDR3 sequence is CASSYSDRRRTEAFF. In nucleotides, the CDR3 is TGTGCCAGCAGTTATTCCGACAGGCGGCGGACTGAAGCTTTCTTT.

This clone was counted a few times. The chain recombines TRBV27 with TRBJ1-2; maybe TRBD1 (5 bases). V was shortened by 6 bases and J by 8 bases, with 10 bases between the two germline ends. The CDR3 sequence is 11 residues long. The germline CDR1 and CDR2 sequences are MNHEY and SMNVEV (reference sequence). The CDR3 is CASRGGTGYTF. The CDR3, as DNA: TGTGCCAGCAGGGGGGGTACCGGCTACACCTTC.

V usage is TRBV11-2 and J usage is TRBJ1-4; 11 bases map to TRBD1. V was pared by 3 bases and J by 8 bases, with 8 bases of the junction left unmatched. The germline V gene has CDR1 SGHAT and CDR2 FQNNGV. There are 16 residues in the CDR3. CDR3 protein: CASSLLSGTGGEKLFF. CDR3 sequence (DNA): TGTGCCAGCAGCTTGCTATCCGGGACAGGGGGAGAAAAACTGTTTTTT.